The 16 T cell receptor beta chains below were found in one sample sequenced in a study of a mutant IDH1 vaccine in newly diagnosed glioma. Documented time point: week 23, last vaccination. What each vaccine dose contained was 300 ug of mutant IDH1 20-mer peptide, accompanied by topical imiquimod. Data came from immunoSEQ multiplex PCR; TCRdb stores just in-frame clones and leaves some out. The data contain tens of thousands of clones, approximately 90% of them singletons. Antigen specificity for these receptors is unknown. This specimen was PBMCs, taken from a glioma patient whose treatment included an IDH1 peptide vaccine. The receptor source for this set is a man aged 50 to 60 with glioma.

The chain carries TRBV29-1 and TRBJ2-3; 7 bases align to TRBD1. The CDR3 has 15 residues. From germline, CDR1 is SQVTM and CDR2 ANQGSEA. Germline trimming cut 2 bases from V and 0 bases from J; bases unmatched to any gene: 5. DNA of the CDR3: TGCAGCGTTGAACGCCGGGACAGTAGCACAGATACGCAGTATTTT. The encoded protein is CSVERRDSSTDTQYF.

The V and J genes are TRBV29-1 and TRBJ1-3; 7 bases are a match to TRBD1. The CDR3 is 14 residues long. V was clipped by 5 bases and J by 4 bases; unmatched bases: 8. CDR1 and CDR2 from the germline V gene are SQVTM and ANQGSEA. The CDR3 nucleotides are TGCAGCGTTATATCCGGGACAGCCGGAAACACCATATATTTT. Residues: CSVISGTAGNTIYF.

This clone was counted only a few times. This chain links TRBV4-2 with TRBJ1-2; 7 nucleotides align to TRBD1. Per germline, CDR1 LGHNA and CDR2 YNFKEQ. The junction had 15 bases not matched to a gene; V was cut back by 1 base and J by 4 bases. The CDR3 sequence is 18 residues long. This chain's CDR3 is CASSQGRQGLAFSYGYTF. CDR3 DNA: TGTGCCAGCAGCCAAGGAAGACAGGGTTTGGCCTTTAGCTATGGCTACACCTTC.

V is TRBV6-5 and J is TRBJ1-6; D is undetermined. Germline values: CDR1 MNHEY, CDR2 SVGAGI. The CDR3 covers 13 residues. The V end lost 7 bases, the J end lost 0 bases, and 4 bases lay between the germline ends. The CDR3 DNA reads TGTGCCAGCATGGGCTCCTATAATTCACCCCTCCACTTT. Protein: CASMGSYNSPLHF.

Of note for this clone: At one end the junction does not follow the germline gene, possibly because of a read error. The V gene is TRBV14, the J gene TRBJ2-7; weak D call: TRBD1 (6 bases). This CDR3 has 17 residues. Germline loops: CDR1 SGHDN, CDR2 FVKESK. The CDR3 spells CASSQEGMGAVSSEQYF. CDR3 bases: TGTGCCAGCAGCCAAGAAGGGATGGGGGCCGTCTCCTCCGAGCAGTACTTC.

This clone was recorded only once. The chain recombines TRBV18 with TRBJ2-3; D perhaps matches TRBD2 (6 bases). Germline V CDR1 and CDR2: KGHSH, LQKENI. Trimming removed 3 bases at V and 4 bases at J, with 8 bases between. The CDR3 length is 13 residues. The CDR3 loop is CASSPGGADTQYF. The CDR3 coding sequence is TGTGCCAGCTCACCGGGAGGCGCAGATACGCAGTATTTT. Using reference TRBV18 and TRBJ2-3 for the parts outside the CDR3, the full variable domain is NAGVMQNPRHLVRRRGQEARLRCSPMKGHSHVYWYRQLPEEGLKFMVYLQKENIIDESGMPKERFSAEFPKEGPSILRIQQVVRGDSAAYFCASSPGGADTQYFGPGTRLTVL.

The J gene is TRBJ2-2, the V gene TRBV6-1; no reliable D call. V dropped 6 bases and J dropped 6 bases, with 2 bases sitting between them. CDR3 length: 10 amino acids. The germline V gene encodes CDR1 MNHNS and CDR2 SASEGT. In DNA form, the CDR3 reads TGTGCCAGCAGGTCCGGGGAGCTGTTTTTT. Translation: CASRSGELFF.

The chain carries TRBV5-8 and TRBJ2-6; D gene uncertain. Trimming removed 4 bases at V and 0 bases at J, with 11 bases between. Germline-derived CDR1 and CDR2 are SGHTS and YDEGEE. The CDR3 is 16 residues long. The CDR3 region is CASSTSFSSGANVLTF. As DNA, the CDR3 is TGTGCCAGCAGCACATCATTCAGCTCTGGGGCCAACGTCCTGACTTTC.

In this sample, this clone turned up once. The CDR3, as DNA: TGTGCCAGCAAAAAAGACAGGGGAAGTGGCACTGAAGCTTTCTTT. This sequence encodes CASKKDRGSGTEAFF. The rearrangement uses TRBV6-5 and TRBJ1-1; 8 positions agree with TRBD1. The CDR3 covers 15 residues. The V gene's germline CDR1 is MNHEY and CDR2 SVGAGI. Trimming cost V 7 bases and J 4 bases; bases outside gene matches: 11.

The CDR3 loop is CASSFSGRLSDTQYF. The CDR3 nucleotides are TGTGCCAGTAGTTTTAGCGGGAGGCTATCTGATACGCAGTATTTT. The chain uses TRBV19 and TRBJ2-3; TRBD2 aligns across 10 bases. The V gene's germline CDR1 is LNHDA and CDR2 SQIVND (reference sequence). With 5 bases clipped from V and 6 bases from J, the junction kept 8 bases outside the gene matches. The length of the CDR3 is 15 residues.

The genes are TRBV11-2 and TRBJ1-4; D gene ambiguous. The length of the CDR3 is 15 residues. Germline CDR1 and CDR2: SGHAT and FQNNGV. Trimming took 3 bases from V and 0 from J, leaving 8 bases between them. CDR3: CASSLYGATNEKLFF. CDR3 nucleotide sequence: TGTGCCAGCAGCTTGTATGGTGCAACTAATGAAAAACTGTTTTTT. Using reference TRBV11-2 and TRBJ1-4 for the parts outside the CDR3, the full variable domain is EAGVAQSPRYKIIEKRQSVAFWCNPISGHATLYWYQQILGQGPKLLIQFQNNGVVDDSQLPKDRFSAERLKGVDSTLKIQPAKLEDSAVYLCASSLYGATNEKLFFGSGTQLSVL.

CDR3: CASSLKGGLSNQPQHF. For the CDR3, the DNA is TGTGCCAGCAGCTTAAAAGGGGGGCTGAGCAATCAGCCCCAGCATTTT. The rearrangement links TRBV7-8 to TRBJ1-5; a weak D match, TRBD1 (6 bases). Looked up from germline, CDR1 is SGHVS and CDR2 is FQNEAQ. This CDR3 region has 16 residues. V was cut by 2 bases and J by 1 base, with 12 bases left in between.

The V call is TRBV18, the J call TRBJ2-7; 13 bases align to TRBD2. The CDR3 is made up of 14 amino acids. The V gene's germline CDR1 is KGHSH and CDR2 LQKENI. The ends lost 1 base at V and 6 bases at J; junction bases unmatched: 0. The CDR3 sequence: CASSPRTSGGEQYF. The CDR3 bases are TGTGCCAGCTCACCACGGACTAGCGGGGGCGAGCAGTACTTC.

The rearrangement joins TRBV7-6 to TRBJ1-1; D is perhaps TRBD1 (5 bases). Germline V gives CDR1 SGHVS, CDR2 FNYEAQ. This CDR3 region has 13 residues. V dropped 1 base and J dropped 4 bases, with 7 bases sitting between them. The DNA for the CDR3 is TGTGCCAGCAGCTTAGGGGGGGGCACTGAAGCTTTCTTT. Its protein product is CASSLGGGTEAFF. Complete variable domain (other parts from reference TRBV7-6 and TRBJ1-1): GAGVSQSPRYKVTKRGQDVALRCDPISGHVSLYWYRQALGQGPEFLTYFNYEAQQDKSGLPNDRFSAERPEGSISTLTIQRTEQRDSAMYRCASSLGGGTEAFFGQGTRLTVV.

The genes are TRBV7-9 and TRBJ2-7; D is perhaps TRBD2 (5 bases). The CDR3 has 14 amino acids. The germline V gene has CDR1 SEHNR and CDR2 FQNEAQ (reference sequence). The V and J ends lost 8 bases and 4 bases respectively, with 18 bases between them. The CDR3 coding sequence is TGTGCCAGCTCTCCAACTAGGGCGTCGTACGAGCAGTACTTC. As protein: CASSPTRASYEQYF. The full variable domain, its missing parts supplied by reference TRBV7-9 and TRBJ2-7, is DTGVSQNPRHKITKRGQNVTFRCDPISEHNRLYWYRQTLGQGPEFLTYFQNEAQLEKSRLLSDRFSAERPKGSFSTLEIQRTEQGDSAMYLCASSPTRASYEQYFGPGTRLTVT.

This clone was detected once. V is TRBV6-1 and J is TRBJ2-3; TRBD2 aligns across 8 bases. Germline loops: CDR1 MNHNS, CDR2 SASEGT. V gave up 7 bases and J gave up 10 bases; unmatched junction bases: 7. This CDR3 region has 12 residues. CDR3 loop: CASKETSEPQYF. The CDR3 DNA sequence: TGTGCCAGCAAGGAGACTAGCGAGCCGCAGTATTTT.